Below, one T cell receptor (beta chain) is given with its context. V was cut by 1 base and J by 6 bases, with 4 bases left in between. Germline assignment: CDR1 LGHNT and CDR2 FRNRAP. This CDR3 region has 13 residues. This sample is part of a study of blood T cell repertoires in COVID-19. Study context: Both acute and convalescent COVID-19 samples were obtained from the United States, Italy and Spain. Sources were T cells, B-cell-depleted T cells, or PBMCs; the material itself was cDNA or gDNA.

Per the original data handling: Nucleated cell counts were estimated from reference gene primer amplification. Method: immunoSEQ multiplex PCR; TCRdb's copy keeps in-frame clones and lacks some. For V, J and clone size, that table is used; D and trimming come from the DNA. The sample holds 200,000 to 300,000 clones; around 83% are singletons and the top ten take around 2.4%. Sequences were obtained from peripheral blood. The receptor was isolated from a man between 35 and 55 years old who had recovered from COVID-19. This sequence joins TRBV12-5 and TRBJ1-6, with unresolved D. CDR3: CASGLAVNSPLHF. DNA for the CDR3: TGTGCTAGTGGTTTGGCCGTTAATTCACCCCTCCACTTT.